This entry features one T cell receptor (beta chain) sequence. Its specificity is unknown. The data were produced by immunoSEQ multiplex PCR, yet TCRdb's version contains in-frame clones alone and is incomplete. The sample lists approximately 90,000 clones; approximately 89% were seen once. These data originate in a study of T cell repertoires and HLA-DP antigens. The study, taken as a whole, reports: Previously undetected clones averaged roughly 40% and 52% against the two alleles respectively.

The V gene's germline CDR1 is GTSNPN and CDR2 SVGIG (reference sequence). There are 15 residues in the CDR3. V lost 6 bases to trimming and J lost 2 bases; unmatched junction nucleotides: 11. The chain links TRBV30 to TRBJ1-2; 8 positions match TRBD1. This sequence was found in a man aged 50-60 years in good health and CMV-seronegative. Sequencing was done on a sample of CD4+ T cells from PBMCs. Here the CDR3 DNA reads TGTGCCTGCCCCCCGACAGGGGCAGGAAACTATGGCTACACCTTC. Translation gives CACPPTGAGNYGYTF.